This T cell receptor (beta chain) was captured in a study of blood T cell repertoires in COVID-19. As for the study in general: Samples came from the United States, Italy and Spain, spanning acute and convalescent COVID-19.

Ages ranged from roughly 18 to 100 years, with residence in some 25 US areas. Cohort assignment relied on participant-reported clinical history. CDR1 is KGHDR and CDR2 is SFDVKD in the germline V gene. The CDR3 has 14 residues. Unmatched junction bases numbered 4, after V lost 2 bases and J lost 7 bases. The table came from immunoSEQ multiplex PCR; TCRdb's copy has only in-frame clones and leaves some out. The sample includes about 230,000 clones, approximately 88% seen only once; the top ten take roughly 2.4%. The receptor was isolated from a woman aged 35 to 49 with acute COVID-19. The chain carries TRBV24-1 and TRBJ1-5; 7 bases line up with TRBD1. Input material: PBMCs or T cells enriched from blood (not recorded which). The CDR3 DNA reads as TGTGCCACCAGTGATTCCAGGGGGAAACAGCCCCAGCATTTT. Translating gives CATSDSRGKQPQHF.